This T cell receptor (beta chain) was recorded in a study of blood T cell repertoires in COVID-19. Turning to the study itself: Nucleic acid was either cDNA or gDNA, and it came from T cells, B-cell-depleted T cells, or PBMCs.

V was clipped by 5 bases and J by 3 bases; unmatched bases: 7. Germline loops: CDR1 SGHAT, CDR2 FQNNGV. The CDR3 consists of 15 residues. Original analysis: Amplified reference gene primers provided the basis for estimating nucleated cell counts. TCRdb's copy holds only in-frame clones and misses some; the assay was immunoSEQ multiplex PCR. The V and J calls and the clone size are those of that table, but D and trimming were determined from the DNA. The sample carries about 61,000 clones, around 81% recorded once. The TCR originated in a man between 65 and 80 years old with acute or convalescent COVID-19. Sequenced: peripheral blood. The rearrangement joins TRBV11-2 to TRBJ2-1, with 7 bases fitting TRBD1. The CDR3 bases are TGTGCCAGCAGCCCACCGCAGGGGGACTACAATGAGCAGTTCTTC. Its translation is CASSPPQGDYNEQFF.